One sample yielded the 32 T cell receptor beta chains listed below, sequenced in a study of T cell clones after liver transplantation. TCRdb's copy holds only in-frame clones and misses some; the assay was immunoSEQ multiplex PCR. This sample has about 120,000 clones; about nine tenths occur once, and the top ten carry around 0.86%. The specimen was CD4+ T cells from blood, collected 12 months after liver transplant. These receptor sequences come from a human patient who received a liver transplant. Certain T cells may be donor cells from the graft.

This clone was seen a single time. The chain joins TRBV19 to TRBJ2-7, with TRBD1 matching 8 bases. After removal of 3 bases from V and 3 bases from J, the junction contained 4 bases not matched to a gene. CDR1 LNHDA and CDR2 SQIVND come from the germline V gene (reference sequence). The length of the CDR3 is 14 residues. DNA for the CDR3: TGTGCCAGTAGTATTGGGGGACAGGACTACGAGCAGTACTTC. It specifies CASSIGGQDYEQYF.

The genes are TRBV15 and TRBJ2-4; TRBD1 agrees at 8 bases. Germline assignment: CDR1 LNHNV and CDR2 YYDKDF (reference sequence). The CDR3 spans 15 residues. With 4 bases clipped from V and 4 bases from J, the junction kept 6 bases outside the gene matches. The CDR3, as DNA: TGTGCCACCAGCACCTTTGACAGGGGAAAAAACATTCAGTACTTC. Residues: CATSTFDRGKNIQYF.

V is TRBV7-8 and J is TRBJ1-2; 7 bases align to TRBD1. This CDR3 is built from 15 residues. V dropped 1 base and J dropped 5; count of bases not matched to a gene: 7. Germline V CDR1 and CDR2: SGHVS, FQNEAQ. The CDR3 coding sequence is TGTGCCAGCAGCTTAGGGTTTGGACAGGATTATGGCTACACCTTC. Translation gives CASSLGFGQDYGYTF.

V gene TRBV7-3 combines with J gene TRBJ2-1; no reliable D call. The germline V and J ends were trimmed by 2 bases and 2 bases, with 10 bases remaining between them. The CDR3 spans 15 residues. The germline V gene encodes CDR1 SGHTA and CDR2 FQGTGA. The DNA for the CDR3 is TGTGCCAGCAGCTTAGTTGGCCCCCCCTACAATGAGCAGTTCTTC. Translating it yields CASSLVGPPYNEQFF.

This CDR3 reads CASSGQQGDQPQHF. The CDR3 DNA follows: TGTGCCAGCAGTGGACAACAGGGGGATCAGCCCCAGCATTTT. The rearrangement joins TRBV6-1 to TRBJ1-5, with 8 bases fitting TRBD1. Germline V gene lookup returns CDR1 MNHNS and CDR2 SASEGT. The CDR3 totals 14 residues. V shed 4 bases, J shed 5 bases, and the junction held 4 bases outside the gene matches.

The chain carries TRBV5-1 and TRBJ2-5; 8 bases line up with TRBD1. This CDR3 comprises 15 residues. The V gene's germline CDR1 is SGHRS and CDR2 YFSETQ. V lost 1 base to trimming and J lost 5 bases; unmatched junction nucleotides: 7. In DNA, the CDR3 is TGCGCCAGCAGCTTGCGGGCAGGGGGCTGGGAGACCCAGTACTTC. As protein: CASSLRAGGWETQYF.

V usage is TRBV6-5 and J usage is TRBJ2-7, with 8 bases fitting TRBD1. The junction had 4 bases not matched to a gene; V was cut back by 6 bases and J by 6 bases. Germline values: CDR1 MNHEY, CDR2 SVGAGI. CDR3 length equals 12 residues. The CDR3 nucleotides are TGTGCCAGCAGCCGAGACAGGGGCGAGCAGTACTTC. Translating gives CASSRDRGEQYF.

The chain joins TRBV30 to TRBJ2-3; 12 bases are a match to TRBD2. The CDR3 has 15 amino acids. J gave up 4 bases and V 2 bases, and 4 bases lay outside the gene matches. Germline V gene lookup returns CDR1 GTSNPN and CDR2 SVGIG (reference sequence). The CDR3 here is CAWSRLAGAADTQYF. The DNA for the CDR3 is TGTGCCTGGAGTCGACTAGCGGGAGCGGCAGATACGCAGTATTTT.

The rearrangement uses TRBV9 and TRBJ2-1; 12 bases align to TRBD2. The V and J ends lost 3 bases and 4 bases, in that order; junction bases with no gene match: 2. The germline V gene has CDR1 SGDLS and CDR2 YYNGEE. The CDR3 contains 15 residues. CDR3 nucleotides: TGTGCCAGCAGCGCGACTAGCGGGAGTTACAATGAGCAGTTCTTC. Its translation: CASSATSGSYNEQFF.

This clone came up a few times. The CDR3 spells CSVNTYNEQFF. CDR3 sequence (DNA): TGCAGCGTCAACACCTACAATGAGCAGTTCTTC. The V call is TRBV29-1, the J call TRBJ2-1, with D uncertain. V dropped 6 bases and J dropped 2 bases, with 5 bases sitting between them. Germline CDR1 reads SQVTM; CDR2 reads ANQGSEA. The CDR3 is made up of 11 amino acids.

The V and J genes are TRBV5-1 and TRBJ2-7; 7 bases fit TRBD2. The CDR3 extends over 14 amino acids. Germline lookup yields CDR1 SGHRS and CDR2 YFSETQ. V lost 0 bases and J lost 3; bases outside the gene matches: 3. The CDR3: CASSLASGGYEQYF. The CDR3 nucleotides read TGCGCCAGCAGCTTGGCTTCGGGGGGCTACGAGCAGTACTTC.

This sequence joins TRBV7-8 and TRBJ2-1; 12 bases match TRBD2. Germline V gene data show CDR1 as SGHVS and CDR2 as FQNEAQ. After removal of 0 bases from V and 10 bases from J, the junction contained 7 bases not matched to a gene. This CDR3 contains 16 residues. The CDR3 DNA reads as TGTGCCAGCAGCTTAGCCCTAGCGGGAGGGCCTGGAGAGCAGTTCTTC. Its protein is CASSLALAGGPGEQFF. The variable domain in full, completed from reference TRBV7-8 and TRBJ2-1, reads GAGVSQSPRYKVAKRGQDVALRCDPISGHVSLFWYQQALGQGPEFLTYFQNEAQLDKSGLPSDRFFAERPEGSVSTLKIQRTQQEDSAVYLCASSLALAGGPGEQFFGPGTRLTVL.

The chain carries TRBV5-1 and TRBJ2-5; 9 nucleotides line up with TRBD2. V lost 2 bases, J lost 3 bases, and 8 bases stayed unmatched. The CDR3 length is 16 residues. The germline V gene encodes CDR1 SGHRS and CDR2 YFSETQ. The CDR3 DNA reads TGCGCCAGCAGCTTTTCTAGCGGGGCTGGTGAAGAGACCCAGTACTTC. It encodes CASSFSSGAGEETQYF.

The chain uses TRBV28 and TRBJ2-3, with D possibly being TRBD2 (6 bases). With 5 bases removed from V and 4 bases from J, the gap between germline ends came to 13 bases. Per germline, CDR1 MDHEN and CDR2 SYDVKM. CDR3 length: 14 amino acids. CDR3: CASSLPGTSDTQYF. The CDR3 nucleotides read TGTGCCAGCAGTCTACCGGGGACTTCAGATACGCAGTATTTT.

The CDR3 loop is CASSLRGGSYGYTF. The CDR3 DNA reads as TGTGCCAGCAGTTTAAGGGGTGGGAGCTATGGCTACACCTTC. The V call is TRBV28, the J call TRBJ1-2; TRBD1 is a possible D gene (5 bases). The V gene lost 2 bases and the J gene lost 4 bases, with 11 bases spanning the gap. From germline, CDR1 is MDHEN and CDR2 SYDVKM. The CDR3 is made up of 14 amino acids.

J is TRBJ2-6 and V is TRBV2; 9 positions agree with TRBD2. The ends lost 4 bases at V and 0 bases at J; junction bases unmatched: 1. The CDR3 consists of 16 residues. Germline loops: CDR1 SNHLY, CDR2 FYNNEI. CDR3 amino acids: CASSVAGASGANVLTF. CDR3 nucleotides: TGTGCCAGCAGTGTAGCGGGAGCCTCTGGGGCCAACGTCCTGACTTTC.

This chain uses TRBV10-3 with TRBJ2-7; maybe TRBD1 (5 bases). The CDR3 covers 14 residues. V was cut by 0 bases and J by 4 bases, with 10 bases left in between. The germline V gene encodes CDR1 ENHRY and CDR2 SYGVKD. The CDR3 region is CAISESGQGYEQYF. CDR3 DNA: TGTGCCATCAGTGAGTCGGGGCAGGGATACGAGCAGTACTTC.

The chain links TRBV9 to TRBJ2-7; D is perhaps TRBD2 (5 bases). The V and J ends lost 0 bases and 2 bases respectively, with 21 bases between them. The CDR3 extends over 18 amino acids. CDR1 is SGDLS and CDR2 is YYNGEE in the germline V gene. The CDR3 spells CASSVAAGAGDYPYEQYF. For the CDR3, the DNA is TGTGCCAGCAGCGTAGCAGCAGGTGCCGGAGACTACCCCTACGAGCAGTACTTC.

The chain recombines TRBV27 with TRBJ1-1, with TRBD1 matching 8 bases. The V and J ends lost 8 bases and 0 bases, in that order; junction bases with no gene match: 2. This CDR3 has 13 amino acids. Germline V lookup: CDR1 MNHEY, CDR2 SMNVEV (reference sequence). The CDR3, as DNA: TGTGCCAGCCAACAGGGGGTGAACACTGAAGCTTTCTTT. This gives the protein CASQQGVNTEAFF.

A few counts support this clone. The chain links TRBV2 to TRBJ1-1; D is unresolved. CDR1 is SNHLY, CDR2 FYNNEI, per germline. The CDR3 runs to 12 residues. Trimming pared 7 bases from V and 8 bases from J, leaving 14 bases between. Written as DNA, the CDR3 is TGTGCCAGCATTCCCTACCTGGGAGAAGCTTTCTTT. This sequence encodes CASIPYLGEAFF.

This clone occurred once. The chain uses TRBV11-3 and TRBJ2-1; 8 bases are a match to TRBD2. CDR3 length: 15 amino acids. V lost 5 bases and J lost 7; bases outside the gene matches: 10. In germline, CDR1 is SGHNT, CDR2 YENEEA. This chain's CDR3 is CASSGLALSGNEQFF. The DNA of the CDR3 is TGTGCCAGCAGCGGACTAGCCCTATCGGGAAATGAGCAGTTCTTC.

The chain combines TRBV11-3 with TRBJ2-1, with 15 bases matching TRBD2. With 5 bases clipped from V and 8 bases from J, the junction kept 4 bases outside the gene matches. The CDR3 is 15 amino acids. CDR1 is SGHNT, CDR2 YENEEA, per germline. CDR3 in amino acids: CASSAGLAGGYEQFF. For the CDR3, the DNA is TGTGCCAGCAGCGCGGGACTAGCGGGAGGATATGAGCAGTTCTTC. Combining the CDR3 with reference TRBV11-3 and TRBJ2-1 gives the whole variable domain EAGVVQSPRYKIIEKKQPVAFWCNPISGHNTLYWYLQNLGQGPELLIRYENEEAVDDSQLPKDRFSAERLKGVDSTLKIQPAELGDSAVYLCASSAGLAGGYEQFFGPGTRLTVL.

The V and J genes are TRBV5-1 and TRBJ1-1; maybe TRBD1 (5 bases). V shed 0 bases and J shed 3 bases, with 12 bases lying between them. CDR1 SGHRS and CDR2 YFSETQ come from the germline V gene. CDR3 length: 15 residues. In nucleotides, the CDR3 is TGCGCCAGCAGCTTGGTAGGCAGGGTGGACACTGAAGCTTTCTTT. Translating it yields CASSLVGRVDTEAFF.

In this sample, this clone turned up once. This specimen includes other DNA sequences encoding the same CDR3. V usage is TRBV6-5 and J usage is TRBJ2-7, with a tentative D call TRBD2 (5 bases). CDR1 and CDR2 (germline): MNHEY, SVGAGI. V lost 0 bases and J 0 bases, leaving 6 bases between the germline ends. The CDR3 runs 14 residues. CDR3 protein: CASSYSRASYEQYF. CDR3 in DNA: TGTGCCAGCAGTTACTCGAGGGCCTCCTACGAGCAGTACTTC.

DNA of the CDR3: TGTGCCAGCAGTGGATCACAGAAAGCCGTCTATGGCTACACCTTC. It encodes CASSGSQKAVYGYTF. The J gene is TRBJ1-2, the V gene TRBV6-1; D not certain. The V and J ends lost 4 bases and 4 bases respectively, with 16 bases between them. The CDR3 covers 15 residues. Germline assignment: CDR1 MNHNS and CDR2 SASEGT.

V is TRBV11-2 and J is TRBJ2-7; D perhaps matches TRBD1 (6 bases). V shed 3 bases and J shed 3 bases, with 12 bases lying between them. Germline CDR1 and CDR2: SGHAT and FQNNGV. The CDR3 sequence is 14 residues long. The CDR3 loop reads CASSFRDIVYEQYF. The CDR3 DNA is TGTGCCAGCAGCTTCCGGGACATAGTCTACGAGCAGTACTTC.

This rearrangement joins TRBV5-4 to TRBJ2-1; 11 bases line up with TRBD1. Unmatched junction bases numbered 4, after V lost 1 base and J lost 7 bases. The CDR3 has 15 residues. CDR1 is SGHNT, CDR2 YYREEE, per germline (reference sequence). CDR3 region: CASSLTGQGGNEQFF. CDR3 sequence (DNA): TGTGCCAGCAGCTTGACGGGACAGGGGGGGAATGAGCAGTTCTTC.

The chain combines TRBV28 with TRBJ2-5; 14 nucleotides agree with TRBD2. Germline-derived CDR1 and CDR2 are MDHEN and SYDVKM. V lost 8 bases, J lost 0 bases, and 5 bases stayed unmatched. This CDR3 comprises 16 residues. In nucleotides, the CDR3 is TGTGCCAGCGGGACTAGCGGGAGAGGTTACCAAGAGACCCAGTACTTC. This encodes CASGTSGRGYQETQYF.

The CDR3 here is CASSLRGPPYNEQFF. CDR3 nucleotide sequence: TGTGCCAGCAGCTTAAGGGGACCCCCCTACAATGAGCAGTTCTTC. The rearrangement uses TRBV7-3 and TRBJ2-1; either TRBD1 or TRBD2 may fit D (5 bases each). This CDR3 has 15 amino acids. Germline V gene sequence: CDR1 SGHTA, CDR2 FQGTGA. The ends were cut back, 1 base at V and 2 bases at J, with 9 bases in the middle.

This chain uses TRBV30 with TRBJ2-6; D possibly corresponds to TRBD2 (6 bases). CDR1 is GTSNPN and CDR2 is SVGIG in the germline V gene (reference sequence). CDR3 length: 15 amino acids. Trimming removed 0 bases at V and 0 bases at J, with 6 bases between. Here the CDR3 reads CAWSVGGSGANVLTF. For the CDR3, the DNA is TGTGCCTGGAGTGTGGGGGGCTCTGGGGCCAACGTCCTGACTTTC. The variable domain in full, completed from reference TRBV30 and TRBJ2-6, reads SQTIHQWPATLVQPVGSPLSLECTVEGTSNPNLYWYRQAAGRGLQLLFYSVGIGQISSEVPQNLSASRPQDRQFILSSKKLLLSDSGFYLCAWSVGGSGANVLTFGAGSRLTVL.

The CDR3 protein is CSVATGSSRYTF. The CDR3, as DNA: TGCAGCGTTGCCACAGGGAGCAGCCGCTACACCTTC. The chain links TRBV29-1 to TRBJ1-2, with a weak D call TRBD1 (6 bases). Germline-derived CDR1 and CDR2 are SQVTM and ANQGSEA. The CDR3 totals 12 residues. Between the trimmed V and J ends, which lost 4 bases and 9 bases, there was a span of 15 bases.

The gene calls are TRBV5-6 and TRBJ2-3; TRBD2 matches 8 bases. The germline gives CDR1 SGHDT, CDR2 YYEEEE. This CDR3 has 16 amino acids. The trim removed 0 bases at V and 4 bases at J, leaving 7 bases unmatched. The CDR3 spells CASSLAAGVKSDTQYF. DNA for the CDR3: TGTGCCAGCAGCTTGGCAGCGGGAGTCAAATCAGATACGCAGTATTTT.